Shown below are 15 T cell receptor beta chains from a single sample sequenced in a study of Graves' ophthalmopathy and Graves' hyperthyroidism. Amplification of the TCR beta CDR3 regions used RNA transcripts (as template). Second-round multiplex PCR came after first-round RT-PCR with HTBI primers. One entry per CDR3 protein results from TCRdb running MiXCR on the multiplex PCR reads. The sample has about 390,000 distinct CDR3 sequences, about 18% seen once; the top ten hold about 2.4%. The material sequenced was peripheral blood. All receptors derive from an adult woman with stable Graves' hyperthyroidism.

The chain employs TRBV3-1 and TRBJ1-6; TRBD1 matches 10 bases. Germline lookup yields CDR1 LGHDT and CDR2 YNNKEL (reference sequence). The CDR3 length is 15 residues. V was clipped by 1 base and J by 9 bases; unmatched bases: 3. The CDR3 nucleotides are TGTGCCAGCAGCCAAGGACAGGGGGCGGGTTCACCCCTCCACTTT. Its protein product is CASSQGQGAGSPLHF.

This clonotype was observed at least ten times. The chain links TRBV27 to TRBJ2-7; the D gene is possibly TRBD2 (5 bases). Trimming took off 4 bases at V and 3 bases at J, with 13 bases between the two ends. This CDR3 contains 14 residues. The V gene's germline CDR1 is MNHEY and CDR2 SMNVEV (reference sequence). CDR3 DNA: TGTGCCAGCAGTTCCCGGGGAGTAGACTACGAGCAGTACTTC. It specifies CASSSRGVDYEQYF.

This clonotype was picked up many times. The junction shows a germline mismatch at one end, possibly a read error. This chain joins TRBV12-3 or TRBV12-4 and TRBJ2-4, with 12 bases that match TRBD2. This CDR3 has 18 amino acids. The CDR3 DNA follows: TGTGCCAGCAGTTTACTAGCGGGAGGGCACCCAGCCAAAAACATTAAGTACTTC. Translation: CASSLLAGGHPAKNIKYF.

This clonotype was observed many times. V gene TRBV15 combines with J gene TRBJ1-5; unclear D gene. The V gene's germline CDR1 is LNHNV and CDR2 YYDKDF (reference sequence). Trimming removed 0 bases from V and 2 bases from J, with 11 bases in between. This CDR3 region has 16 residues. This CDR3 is CATSRDGWAGNQPQHF. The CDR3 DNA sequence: TGTGCCACCAGCAGAGACGGATGGGCAGGCAATCAGCCCCAGCATTTT.

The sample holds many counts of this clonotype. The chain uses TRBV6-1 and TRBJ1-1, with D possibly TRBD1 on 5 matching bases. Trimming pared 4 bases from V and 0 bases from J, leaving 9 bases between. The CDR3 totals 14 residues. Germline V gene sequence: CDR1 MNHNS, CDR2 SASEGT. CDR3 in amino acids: CASSGGRMNTEAFF. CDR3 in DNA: TGTGCCAGCAGTGGGGGACGGATGAACACTGAAGCTTTCTTT.

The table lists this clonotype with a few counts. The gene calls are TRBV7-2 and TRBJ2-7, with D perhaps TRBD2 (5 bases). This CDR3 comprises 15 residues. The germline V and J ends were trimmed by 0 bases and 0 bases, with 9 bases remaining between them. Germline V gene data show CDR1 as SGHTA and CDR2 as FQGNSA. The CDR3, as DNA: TGTGCCAGCAGCTTAGCTAGCGCGACCTCCTACGAGCAGTACTTC. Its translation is CASSLASATSYEQYF.

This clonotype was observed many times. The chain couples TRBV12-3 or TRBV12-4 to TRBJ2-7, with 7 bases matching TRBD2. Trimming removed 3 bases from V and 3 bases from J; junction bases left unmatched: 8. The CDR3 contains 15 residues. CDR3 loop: CASSFPGGRNYEQYF. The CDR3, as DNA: TGTGCCAGCAGTTTTCCTGGCGGGAGAAACTACGAGCAGTACTTC.

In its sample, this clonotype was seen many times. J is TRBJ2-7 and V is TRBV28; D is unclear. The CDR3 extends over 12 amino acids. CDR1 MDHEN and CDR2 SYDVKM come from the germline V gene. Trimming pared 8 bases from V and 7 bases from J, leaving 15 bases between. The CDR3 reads CASGRTFWEQYF. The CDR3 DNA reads TGTGCCAGCGGAAGAACCTTCTGGGAGCAGTACTTC. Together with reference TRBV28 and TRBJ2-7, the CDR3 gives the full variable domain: DVKVTQSSRYLVKRTGEKVFLECVQDMDHENMFWYRQDPGLGLRLIYFSYDVKMKEKGDIPEGYSVSREKKERFSLILESASTNQTSMYLCASGRTFWEQYFGPGTRLTVT.

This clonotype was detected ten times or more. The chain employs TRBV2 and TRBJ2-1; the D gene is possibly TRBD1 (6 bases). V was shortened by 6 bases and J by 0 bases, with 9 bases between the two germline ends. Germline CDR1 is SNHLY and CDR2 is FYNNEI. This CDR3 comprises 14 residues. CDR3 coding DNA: TGTGCCAGCAGATCCAGGGGCTCCTACAATGAGCAGTTCTTC. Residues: CASRSRGSYNEQFF.

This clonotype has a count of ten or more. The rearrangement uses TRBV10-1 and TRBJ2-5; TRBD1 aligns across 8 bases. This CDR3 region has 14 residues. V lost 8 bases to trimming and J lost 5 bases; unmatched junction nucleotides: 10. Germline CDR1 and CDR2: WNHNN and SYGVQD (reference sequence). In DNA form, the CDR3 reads TGCGCCAGCGGACCCGCGGACAGGGTCGAGACCCAGTACTTC. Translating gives CASGPADRVETQYF.

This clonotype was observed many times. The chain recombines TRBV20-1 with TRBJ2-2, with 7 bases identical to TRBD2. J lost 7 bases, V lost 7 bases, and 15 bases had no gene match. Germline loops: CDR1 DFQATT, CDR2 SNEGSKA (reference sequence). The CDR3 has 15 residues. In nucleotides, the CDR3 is TGCAGTGGTATAAGGCGGGAGACTTCAGGCGGGGAGCTGTTTTTT. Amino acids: CSGIRRETSGGELFF.

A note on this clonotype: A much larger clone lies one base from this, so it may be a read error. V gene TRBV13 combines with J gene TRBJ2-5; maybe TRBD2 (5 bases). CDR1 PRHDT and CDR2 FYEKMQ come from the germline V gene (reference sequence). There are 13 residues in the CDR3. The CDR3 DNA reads TGTGTCAGCAGCGAGGGATTCCAAGAGACCCAGTACTTC. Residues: CVSSEGFQETQYF.

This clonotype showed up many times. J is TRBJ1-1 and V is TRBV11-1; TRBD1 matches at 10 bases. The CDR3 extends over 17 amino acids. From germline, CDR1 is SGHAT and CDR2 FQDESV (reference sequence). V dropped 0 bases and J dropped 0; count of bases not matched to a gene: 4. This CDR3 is CASSLARTGGLNTEAFF. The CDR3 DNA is TGTGCCAGCAGCTTAGCGCGGACAGGGGGATTGAACACTGAAGCTTTCTTT.

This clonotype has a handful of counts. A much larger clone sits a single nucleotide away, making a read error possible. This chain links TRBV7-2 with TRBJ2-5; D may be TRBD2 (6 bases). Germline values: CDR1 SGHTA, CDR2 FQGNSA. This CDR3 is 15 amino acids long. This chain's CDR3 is CASSQDRTNQETRYF. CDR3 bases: TGCGCCAGCAGCCAAGATCGGACTAATCAAGAGACCCGGTACTTC.

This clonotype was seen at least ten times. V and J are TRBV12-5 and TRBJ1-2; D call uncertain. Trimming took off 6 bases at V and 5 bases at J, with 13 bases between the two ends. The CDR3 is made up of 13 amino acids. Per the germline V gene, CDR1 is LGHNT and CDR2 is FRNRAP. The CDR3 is CASGEGFGYGYTF. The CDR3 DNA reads TGTGCTAGTGGCGAGGGTTTCGGTTATGGCTACACCTTC.